These 8 T cell receptor beta chains were all obtained from the same sample, sequenced in a study of T cell responses to AZD1222 COVID-19 vaccine. Profiling relied on immunoSEQ multiplex PCR, and the TCRdb table lists in-frame clones only, not all of them. The table lists over 90,000 clones, around 90% of them singletons. Sequenced material: peripheral blood, taken 28 days after the second AZD1222 dose. The receptors stem from an adult who received the AZD1222 COVID-19 vaccine.

The V and J genes are TRBV6-1 and TRBJ1-1; TRBD1 is a possible D gene (5 bases). V lost 1 base to trimming and J lost 5 bases, with 14 bases between them. CDR1 MNHNS and CDR2 SASEGT come from the germline V gene. The CDR3 runs to 15 residues. The CDR3 region has the DNA TGTGCCAGCAGTGAAGTGGGGCAGGGTAGGACTGAAGCTTTCTTT. This encodes CASSEVGQGRTEAFF.

The CDR3 DNA reads TGCGCCAGCAGCCCCCGGACAGGAGTGAACACTGAAGCTTTCTTT. As protein: CASSPRTGVNTEAFF. The chain is built from TRBV4-1 and TRBJ1-1; 7 nucleotides agree with TRBD1. This CDR3 is 15 amino acids long. V lost 4 bases, J lost 0 bases, and 5 bases stayed unmatched. Germline values: CDR1 MGHRA, CDR2 YSYEKL.

The rearrangement links TRBV9 to TRBJ1-4; D uncertain. CDR3 size: 13 residues. V lost 3 bases to trimming and J lost 8 bases, with 11 bases between them. Germline V lookup: CDR1 SGDLS, CDR2 YYNGEE. CDR3 residues: CASSANHQEKLFF. The CDR3, as DNA: TGTGCCAGCAGCGCCAATCATCAGGAAAAACTGTTTTTT.

The chain carries TRBV6-5 and TRBJ1-4, with D possibly TRBD1 on 5 matching bases. CDR1 is MNHEY and CDR2 is SVGAGI in the germline V gene. V dropped 8 bases and J dropped 4 bases, with 11 bases sitting between them. This CDR3 is 13 amino acids long. The CDR3 bases are TGTGCCAGCCGCCCTGACAGTAATGAAAAACTGTTTTTT. This translates into CASRPDSNEKLFF.

The rearrangement links TRBV5-4 to TRBJ2-3; TRBD1 matches at 8 bases. V was clipped by 4 bases and J by 7 bases; unmatched bases: 8. CDR1 is SGHNT and CDR2 is YYREEE in the germline V gene (reference sequence). The CDR3 covers 14 residues. CDR3 sequence reads: CASSTDRVVNTQYF. CDR3 coding DNA: TGTGCCAGCAGCACGGACAGGGTGGTCAATACGCAGTATTTT.

The count of this clone is one. The genes are TRBV9 and TRBJ1-1, with a possible D match to TRBD1 (5 bases). The CDR3 is 16 residues long. Germline-derived CDR1 and CDR2 are SGDLS and YYNGEE. V shed 0 bases and J shed 1 base, with 13 bases lying between them. CDR3: CASSVGLAGSNTEAFF. DNA for the CDR3: TGTGCCAGCAGCGTAGGATTAGCAGGGTCGAACACTGAAGCTTTCTTT.

This chain uses TRBV9 with TRBJ2-5; 7 positions match TRBD2. Germline V CDR1 and CDR2: SGDLS, YYNGEE. V was clipped by 0 bases and J by 7 bases; unmatched bases: 12. The CDR3 length is 16 residues. The CDR3 DNA follows: TGTGCCAGCAGCGTAGATCCGACGGCGACGGGGGGGACCCAGTACTTC. It specifies CASSVDPTATGGTQYF.

The CDR3 DNA reads TGTGCCAGCAGTCTCCCCCAGGGGGCCCTAGATACGCAGTATTTT. It encodes CASSLPQGALDTQYF. The chain couples TRBV27 to TRBJ2-3; 8 bases are a match to TRBD1. V was clipped by 5 bases and J by 5 bases; unmatched bases: 9. CDR1 and CDR2 from the germline V gene are MNHEY and SMNVEV (reference sequence). CDR3 size: 15 residues.